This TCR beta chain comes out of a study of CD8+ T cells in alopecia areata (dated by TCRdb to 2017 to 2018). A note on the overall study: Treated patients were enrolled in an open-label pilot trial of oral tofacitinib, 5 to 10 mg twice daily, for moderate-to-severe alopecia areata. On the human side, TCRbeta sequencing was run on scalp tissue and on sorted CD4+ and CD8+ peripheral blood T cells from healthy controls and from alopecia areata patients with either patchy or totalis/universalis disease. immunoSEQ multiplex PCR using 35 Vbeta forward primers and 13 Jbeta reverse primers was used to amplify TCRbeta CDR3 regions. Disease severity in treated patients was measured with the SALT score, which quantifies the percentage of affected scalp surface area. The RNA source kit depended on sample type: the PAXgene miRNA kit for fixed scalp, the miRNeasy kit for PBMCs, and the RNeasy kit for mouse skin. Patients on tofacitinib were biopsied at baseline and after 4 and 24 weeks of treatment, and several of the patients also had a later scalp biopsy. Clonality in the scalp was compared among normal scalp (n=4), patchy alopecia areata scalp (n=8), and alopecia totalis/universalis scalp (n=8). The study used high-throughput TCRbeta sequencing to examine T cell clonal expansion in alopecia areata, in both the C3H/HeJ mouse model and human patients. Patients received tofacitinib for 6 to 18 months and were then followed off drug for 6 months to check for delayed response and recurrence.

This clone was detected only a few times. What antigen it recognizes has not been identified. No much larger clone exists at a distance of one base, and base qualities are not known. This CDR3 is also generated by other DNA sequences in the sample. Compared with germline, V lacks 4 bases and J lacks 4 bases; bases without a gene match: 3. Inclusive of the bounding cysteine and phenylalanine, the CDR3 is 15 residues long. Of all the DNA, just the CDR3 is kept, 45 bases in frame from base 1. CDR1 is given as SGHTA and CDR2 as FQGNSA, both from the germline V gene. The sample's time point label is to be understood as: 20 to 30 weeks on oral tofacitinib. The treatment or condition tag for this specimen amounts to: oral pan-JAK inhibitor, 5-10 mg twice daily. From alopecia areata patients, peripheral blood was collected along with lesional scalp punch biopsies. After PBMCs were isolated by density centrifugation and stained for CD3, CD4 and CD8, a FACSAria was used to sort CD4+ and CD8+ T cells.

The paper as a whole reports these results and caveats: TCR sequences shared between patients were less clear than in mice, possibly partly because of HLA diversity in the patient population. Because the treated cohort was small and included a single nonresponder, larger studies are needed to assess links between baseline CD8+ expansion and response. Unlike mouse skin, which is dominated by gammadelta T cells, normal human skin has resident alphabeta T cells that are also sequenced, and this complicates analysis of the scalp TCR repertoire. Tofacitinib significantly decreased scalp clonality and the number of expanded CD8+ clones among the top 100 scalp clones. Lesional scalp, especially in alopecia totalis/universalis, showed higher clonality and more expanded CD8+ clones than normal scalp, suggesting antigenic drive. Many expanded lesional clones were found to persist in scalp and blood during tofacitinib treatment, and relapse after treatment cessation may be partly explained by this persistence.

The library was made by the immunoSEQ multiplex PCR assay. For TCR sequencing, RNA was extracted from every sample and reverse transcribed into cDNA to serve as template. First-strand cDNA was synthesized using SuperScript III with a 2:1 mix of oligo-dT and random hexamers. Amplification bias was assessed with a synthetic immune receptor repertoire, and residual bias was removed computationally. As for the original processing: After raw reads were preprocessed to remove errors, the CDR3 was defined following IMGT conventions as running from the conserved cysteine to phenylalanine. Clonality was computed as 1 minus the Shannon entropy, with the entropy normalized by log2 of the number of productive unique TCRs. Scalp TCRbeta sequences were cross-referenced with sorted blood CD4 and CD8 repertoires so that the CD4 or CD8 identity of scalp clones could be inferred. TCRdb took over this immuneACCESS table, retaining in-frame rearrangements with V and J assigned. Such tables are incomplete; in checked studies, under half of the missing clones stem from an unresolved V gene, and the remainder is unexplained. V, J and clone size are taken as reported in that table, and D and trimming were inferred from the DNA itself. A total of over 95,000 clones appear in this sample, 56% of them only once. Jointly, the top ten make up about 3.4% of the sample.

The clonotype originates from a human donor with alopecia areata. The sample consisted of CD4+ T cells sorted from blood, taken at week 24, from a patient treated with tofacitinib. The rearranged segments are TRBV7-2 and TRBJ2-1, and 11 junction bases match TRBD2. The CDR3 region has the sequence CASSSSGGRYNEQFF. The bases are TGTGCCAGCAGCTCTAGCGGGGGGCGGTACAATGAGCAGTTCTTC. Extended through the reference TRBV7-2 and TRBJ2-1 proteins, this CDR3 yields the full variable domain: GAGVSQSPSNKVTEKGKDVELRCDPISGHTALYWYRQSLGQGLEFLIYFQGNSAPDKSGLPSDRFSAERTGGSVSTLTIQRTQQEDSAVYLCASSSSGGRYNEQFFGPGTRLTVL.